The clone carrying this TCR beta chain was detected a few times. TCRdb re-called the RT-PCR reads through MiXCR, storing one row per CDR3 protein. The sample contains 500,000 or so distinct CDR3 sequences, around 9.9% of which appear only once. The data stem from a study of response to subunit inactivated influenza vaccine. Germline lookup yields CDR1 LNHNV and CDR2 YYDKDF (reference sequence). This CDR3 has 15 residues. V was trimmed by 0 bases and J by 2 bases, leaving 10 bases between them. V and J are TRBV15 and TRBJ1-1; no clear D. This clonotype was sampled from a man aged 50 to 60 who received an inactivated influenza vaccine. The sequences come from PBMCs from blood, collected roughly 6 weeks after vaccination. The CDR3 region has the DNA TGTGCCACCAGCAGAGAAAGGACCTTAAACACTGAAGCTTTCTTT. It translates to CATSRERTLNTEAFF.